The 25 T cell receptor beta chains listed next were all sequenced from one sample in a study of cytomegalovirus exposure and HLA in healthy donors. Primers for the PCR totalled 60 Vbeta and 13 Jbeta. The data were produced by immunoSEQ multiplex PCR, yet TCRdb's version contains in-frame clones alone and is incomplete. Of around 99,000 clones listed, approximately 80% are singletons. The sample comprised PBMCs. These TCRs come from a man in his forties in good health and CMV-seronegative.

V and J are TRBV9 and TRBJ1-3; tentative D call: TRBD1 (6 bases). V shed 6 bases and J shed 6 bases, with 16 bases lying between them. Germline V lookup: CDR1 SGDLS, CDR2 YYNGEE. The CDR3 runs to 14 residues. The CDR3 is CASTQEQGTNTIYF. In nucleotides, the CDR3 is TGTGCCAGCACCCAAGAGCAGGGGACAAACACCATATATTTT.

The CDR3 region has the DNA TGCGCCAGCAGCCCCGACAGCTATGGCTACACCTTC. This gives the protein CASSPDSYGYTF. The chain joins TRBV5-1 to TRBJ1-2; TRBD1 is a possible D gene (5 bases). Trimming stripped 4 bases from V and 4 bases from J, with 8 bases between. Germline CDR1 and CDR2: SGHRS and YFSETQ. There are 12 residues in the CDR3.

The rearrangement joins TRBV5-1 to TRBJ1-1, with no clear D. Germline V gene lookup returns CDR1 SGHRS and CDR2 YFSETQ. The CDR3 is made up of 16 amino acids. V was shortened by 0 bases and J by 1 base, with 13 bases between the two germline ends. The chain's CDR3 is CASSLAGDHRNTEAFF. CDR3 nucleotide sequence: TGCGCCAGCAGCTTGGCCGGGGATCACAGGAACACTGAAGCTTTCTTT. The whole variable domain, remainder taken from reference TRBV5-1 and TRBJ1-1, is KAGVTQTPRYLIKTRGQQVTLSCSPISGHRSVSWYQQTPGQGLQFLFEYFSETQRNKGNFPGRFSGRQFSNSRSEMNVSTLELGDSALYLCASSLAGDHRNTEAFFGQGTRLTVV.

This rearrangement joins TRBV15 to TRBJ2-3, with a possible D match to TRBD1 (5 bases). The CDR3 consists of 15 residues. The germline V gene encodes CDR1 LNHNV and CDR2 YYDKDF (reference sequence). Trimming took 0 bases from V and 4 from J, leaving 11 bases between them. CDR3 in amino acids: CATSRERQGSDTQYF. CDR3 nucleotide sequence: TGTGCCACCAGCAGAGAGAGGCAGGGATCAGATACGCAGTATTTT.

This clone was seen only a few times. The rearrangement uses TRBV5-6 and TRBJ2-3; 8 bases map to TRBD2. The CDR3 extends over 19 amino acids. CDR1 and CDR2 from the germline V gene are SGHDT and YYEEEE. V lost 3 bases and J lost 3; bases outside the gene matches: 18. The DNA for the CDR3 is TGTGCCAGCAGCTCACCCCCCGGCGGGGGGCGAGGTAGGACAGATACGCAGTATTTT. Translated: CASSSPPGGGRGRTDTQYF. The variable domain in full, completed from reference TRBV5-6 and TRBJ2-3, reads DAGVTQSPTHLIKTRGQQVTLRCSPKSGHDTVSWYQQALGQGPQFIFQYYEEEERQRGNFPDRFSGHQFPNYSSELNVNALLLGDSALYLCASSSPPGGGRGRTDTQYFGPGTRLTVL.

The genes are TRBV4-2 and TRBJ1-5, with 7 positions matching TRBD1. The length of the CDR3 is 13 residues. CDR1 is LGHNA and CDR2 is YNFKEQ in the germline V gene. Trimming at V came to 4 bases and at J to 4 bases, leaving 1 base not matched to a gene. The CDR3 loop reads CASSPGQNQPQHF. CDR3 nucleotide sequence: TGTGCCAGCAGCCCGGGACAGAATCAGCCCCAGCATTTT.

This clone was observed a few times. This rearrangement joins TRBV30 to TRBJ1-6, with 9 positions matching TRBD1. The CDR3 is 14 residues long. Looked up from germline, CDR1 is GTSNPN and CDR2 is SVGIG (reference sequence). Trimming cost V 1 base and J 7 bases; bases outside gene matches: 2. The CDR3 loop is CAWSGGQGNSPLHF. CDR3 coding DNA: TGTGCCTGGAGTGGGGGACAGGGAAATTCACCCCTCCACTTT.

J is TRBJ2-5 and V is TRBV11-2; D gene unclear. The CDR3 has 14 residues. The V end was cut by 0 bases, the J end by 11 bases, with 16 bases between. Germline V gene sequence: CDR1 SGHAT, CDR2 FQNNGV. The CDR3 protein is CASSLDGGGVRQYF. CDR3 in DNA: TGTGCCAGCAGCTTAGACGGTGGTGGAGTGAGGCAGTACTTC.

This chain uses TRBV7-6 with TRBJ2-2; 11 bases are shared with TRBD1. The CDR3 runs 17 residues. The trim removed 4 bases at V and 5 bases at J, leaving 9 bases unmatched. CDR1 is SGHVS, CDR2 FNYEAQ, per germline. CDR3 amino acids: CASSSRGRDRGTGELFF. The DNA for the CDR3 is TGTGCCAGCAGCTCTAGGGGCCGGGACAGGGGGACCGGGGAGCTGTTTTTT.

The chain uses TRBV9 and TRBJ2-7; TRBD1 matches at 7 bases. The germline CDR1 and CDR2 sequences are SGDLS and YYNGEE. V shed 4 bases and J 5 bases; nucleotides not matched to a gene: 9. The CDR3 consists of 14 residues. The CDR3 DNA follows: TGTGCCAGCAGCCGACAGGGCGTTGGCCACGAGCAGTACTTC. It encodes CASSRQGVGHEQYF.

The chain employs TRBV30 and TRBJ1-2; tentative D call: TRBD1 (5 bases). CDR1 is GTSNPN and CDR2 is SVGIG in the germline V gene (reference sequence). Trimming cost V 3 bases and J 3 bases, with 11 bases left between them. This CDR3 has 13 residues. CDR3 DNA: TGTGCCTGGAGCTTCGGGGGTGACTATGGCTACACCTTC. It codes for CAWSFGGDYGYTF. Combining the CDR3 with reference TRBV30 and TRBJ1-2 gives the whole variable domain SQTIHQWPATLVQPVGSPLSLECTVEGTSNPNLYWYRQAAGRGLQLLFYSVGIGQISSEVPQNLSASRPQDRQFILSSKKLLLSDSGFYLCAWSFGGDYGYTFGSGTRLTVV.

V and J are TRBV19 and TRBJ1-5; 8 nucleotides line up with TRBD1. The CDR3 runs to 15 residues. V was pared by 7 bases and J by 0 bases, with 5 bases of the junction left unmatched. Germline lookup yields CDR1 LNHDA and CDR2 SQIVND (reference sequence). The CDR3 protein is CASTHRGNSNQPQHF. CDR3 nucleotide sequence: TGTGCCAGTACCCACAGGGGGAATAGCAATCAGCCCCAGCATTTT.

CDR3 residues: CASSESVAGNYEQYF. The CDR3 DNA reads as TGCGCCAGCAGTGAGTCGGTAGCGGGGAATTACGAGCAGTACTTC. This chain connects TRBV10-1 to TRBJ2-7; 8 bases agree with TRBD2. The V gene end was trimmed by 0 bases and the J gene end by 4 bases; junction bases not matched to a gene: 5. CDR3 size: 15 residues. The germline V gene encodes CDR1 WNHNN and CDR2 SYGVQD (reference sequence).

The chain couples TRBV5-4 to TRBJ2-7, with D possibly TRBD1 on 6 matching bases. Trimming took off 2 bases at V and 7 bases at J, with 16 bases between the two ends. CDR1 SGHNT and CDR2 YYREEE come from the germline V gene (reference sequence). CDR3 length equals 14 residues. Here the CDR3 reads CASSLDTGFDEQYF. The CDR3, as DNA: TGTGCCAGCAGCTTAGATACAGGGTTTGATGAGCAGTACTTC.

This clone was counted a single time. The V and J genes are TRBV5-4 and TRBJ2-2; D perhaps matches TRBD2 (5 bases). The germline V gene encodes CDR1 SGHNT and CDR2 YYREEE (reference sequence). V lost 4 bases and J 2 bases, leaving 9 bases between the germline ends. The CDR3 consists of 14 residues. In DNA form, the CDR3 reads TGTGCCAGCAGCCGACTACCTAACACCGGGGAGCTGTTTTTT. Residues: CASSRLPNTGELFF.

The chain employs TRBV5-4 and TRBJ2-3; 9 bases agree with TRBD2. The CDR3 runs 14 residues. From germline, CDR1 is SGHNT and CDR2 YYREEE (reference sequence). After removal of 4 bases from V and 3 bases from J, the junction contained 3 bases not matched to a gene. CDR3 nucleotide sequence: TGTGCCAGCAGCCGGACTAGCGCGACAGATACGCAGTATTTT. The encoded protein is CASSRTSATDTQYF.

The chain carries TRBV2 and TRBJ2-7; no firm D call. Trimming took off 7 bases at V and 6 bases at J, with 4 bases between the two ends. Germline V lookup: CDR1 SNHLY, CDR2 FYNNEI. This CDR3 has 9 residues. The CDR3 loop is CASIREQYF. The CDR3 nucleotides are TGTGCCAGCATCCGCGAGCAGTACTTC.

V and J are TRBV27 and TRBJ2-1; TRBD2 matches at 8 bases. V lost 6 bases to trimming and J lost 3 bases; unmatched junction nucleotides: 10. This CDR3 is built from 16 residues. Germline CDR1 is MNHEY and CDR2 is SMNVEV (reference sequence). The CDR3 loop is CASSPAAGDLYNEQFF. CDR3 coding DNA: TGTGCCAGCAGCCCCGCAGCGGGAGATCTCTACAATGAGCAGTTCTTC.

The CDR3 loop reads CASSLVGTGAYEQYF. The DNA for the CDR3 is TGTGCCAGCAGCTTAGTAGGTACGGGGGCCTACGAGCAGTACTTC. The rearrangement joins TRBV11-2 to TRBJ2-7; possibly TRBD2 for D (6 bases). Germline V CDR1 and CDR2: SGHAT, FQNNGV. V lost 1 base and J 2 bases, leaving 12 bases between the germline ends. CDR3 length equals 15 residues.

This clone was picked up one time. The chain is built from TRBV15 and TRBJ1-1, with D perhaps matching TRBD1 (5 bases). The ends were cut back, 2 bases at V and 4 bases at J, with 11 bases in the middle. Germline V lookup: CDR1 LNHNV, CDR2 YYDKDF (reference sequence). CDR3 length equals 14 residues. The CDR3 region has the DNA TGTGCCACCAGCAGAACAGGCTCCGGCACTGAAGCTTTCTTT. Its protein is CATSRTGSGTEAFF.

This sequence joins TRBV28 and TRBJ2-2; 12 bases are a match to TRBD2. Germline V gene lookup returns CDR1 MDHEN and CDR2 SYDVKM. This CDR3 has 18 residues. Trimming cost V 10 bases and J 2 bases; bases outside gene matches: 14. CDR3 sequence (DNA): TGTGCCACGTCGGACCCGACTAGCGGGAGTTTTAACACCGGGGAGCTGTTTTTT. Encoded protein: CATSDPTSGSFNTGELFF.

The chain couples TRBV5-1 to TRBJ2-5; 9 bases agree with TRBD1. The V gene's germline CDR1 is SGHRS and CDR2 YFSETQ. The junction had 1 base not matched to a gene; V was cut back by 0 bases and J by 1 base. This CDR3 contains 15 residues. In DNA, the CDR3 is TGCGCCAGCAGCTTGGTGACAGGGGGCCAAGAGACCCAGTACTTC. Its translation: CASSLVTGGQETQYF.

This chain uses TRBV5-1 with TRBJ2-7; D perhaps matches TRBD1 (6 bases). The CDR3 length is 15 residues. The V end lost 6 bases, the J end lost 0 bases, and 16 bases lay between the germline ends. Germline V gives CDR1 SGHRS, CDR2 YFSETQ. The CDR3 protein is CASTTGQINSYEQYF. The CDR3 DNA is TGCGCCAGCACAACGGGACAAATTAACTCCTACGAGCAGTACTTC.

The chain is built from TRBV10-2 and TRBJ1-3; D is possibly TRBD1 (5 bases). Germline values: CDR1 WSHSY, CDR2 SAAADI. CDR3 length equals 15 residues. Trimming stripped 6 bases from V and 0 bases from J, with 12 bases between. The CDR3, as DNA: TGCGCCAGCAGGTCGGGGGTGAGCTCTGGAAACACCATATATTTT. Translated, it gives CASRSGVSSGNTIYF.

This rearrangement joins TRBV10-3 to TRBJ2-5; TRBD2 matches 12 bases. The V and J ends lost 4 bases and 4 bases, in that order; junction bases with no gene match: 7. The germline V gene has CDR1 ENHRY and CDR2 SYGVKD. The CDR3 sequence is 16 residues long. The CDR3 region is CAISGTTSGSSETQYF. The DNA of the CDR3 is TGTGCCATCAGTGGAACGACTAGCGGGAGTTCAGAGACCCAGTACTTC.